A single T cell receptor (beta chain) is shown here with its context. The data were taken from a study of blood T cell repertoires in COVID-19. About the study: The United States, Italy and Spain were the sources of the acute and convalescent COVID-19 samples. Sources were T cells, B-cell-depleted T cells, or PBMCs; the material itself was cDNA or gDNA.

In the original processing: For nucleated cells, counts were estimated from reference gene primer amplification. Sequencing was performed with immunoSEQ multiplex PCR; in TCRdb, only in-frame clones are kept and a portion is missing. V and J calls and clone size are copied from that table; D and trimming were computed from the DNA. The table has 100,000 to 150,000 clones, around 89% seen once; the top ten hold less than 20%. The CDR3 totals 14 residues. The germline V gene encodes CDR1 SGHRS and CDR2 YFSETQ. Trimming removed 3 bases from V and 2 bases from J, with 11 bases in between. The sample comprised peripheral blood. This receptor was identified in a man between 45 and 60 years old with active or convalescent COVID-19. The chain couples TRBV5-1 to TRBJ1-2; no reliable D call. The CDR3 sequence: CASSSSTSNYGYTF. The CDR3 DNA sequence: TGCGCCAGCAGCTCTTCGACATCAAACTATGGCTACACCTTC.